This T cell receptor (beta chain) was retrieved from a study of PD-L1 blockade in urothelial cancer. Time point of the sample: pretreatment peripheral blood. The V end was cut by 2 bases, the J end by 0 bases, with 16 bases between. Per germline, CDR1 LGHNA and CDR2 YSLEER. The CDR3 is 17 residues long. The method was immunoSEQ multiplex PCR; TCRdb's version includes in-frame clones alone and lacks a portion of them. The sample yields just over 50,000 clones, around 74% seen once. The sequence was collected from an older man with urothelial cancer. The V gene is TRBV4-3, the J gene TRBJ1-2; tentatively, D is TRBD1 (5 bases). The specimen was PBMCs, collected around atezolizumab (anti-PD-L1) treatment. The CDR3 sequence is CASSQRGGTATNYGYTF. CDR3 nucleotides: TGCGCCAGCAGCCAACGGGGCGGGACGGCGACTAACTATGGCTACACCTTC.